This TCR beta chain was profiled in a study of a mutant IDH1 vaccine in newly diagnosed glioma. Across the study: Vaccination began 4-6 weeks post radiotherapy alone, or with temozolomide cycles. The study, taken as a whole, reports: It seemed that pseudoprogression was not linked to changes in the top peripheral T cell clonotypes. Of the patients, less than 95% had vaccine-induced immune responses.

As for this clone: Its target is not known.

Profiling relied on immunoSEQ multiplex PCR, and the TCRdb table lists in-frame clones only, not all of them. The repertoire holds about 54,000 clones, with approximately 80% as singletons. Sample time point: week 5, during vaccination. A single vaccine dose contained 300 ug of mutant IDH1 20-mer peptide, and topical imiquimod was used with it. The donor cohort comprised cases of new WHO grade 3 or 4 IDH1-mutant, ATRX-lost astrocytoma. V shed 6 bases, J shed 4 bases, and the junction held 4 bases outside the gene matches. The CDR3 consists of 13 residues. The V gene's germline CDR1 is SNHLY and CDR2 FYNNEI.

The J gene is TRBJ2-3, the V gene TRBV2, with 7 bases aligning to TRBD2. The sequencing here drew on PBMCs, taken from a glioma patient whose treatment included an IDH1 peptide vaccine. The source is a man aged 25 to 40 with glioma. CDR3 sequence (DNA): TGTGCCAGCAGGGGGGGGTGGGCAGATACGCAGTATTTT. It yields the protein CASRGGWADTQYF.